Below, 19 T cell receptor beta chains from the same sample are listed, as sequenced in a study of human CD8 memory T cell subsets. Generation of TCR beta libraries used UMI-labeled 5' RACE. With the 5' RACE reads reprocessed, TCRdb shows one record per CDR3 protein and no DNA. This sample's table has about 12,000 distinct CDR3 sequences. The sequenced sample was CD8+ T cells from PBMCs. These receptors came from a human donor in good health.

The chain couples TRBV7-9 to TRBJ2-2; there is no DNA to check the TCRdb D call of TRBD1. Germline CDR1 reads SEHNR; CDR2 reads FQNEAQ (reference sequence). The CDR3 has 16 residues. The CDR3 sequence is CAGISTGQGSNGELFF.

The V gene is TRBV6-2 or TRBV6-3, the J gene TRBJ2-2. Germline lookup yields CDR1 MNHEY and CDR2 SVGEGT. This CDR3 region has 14 residues. CDR3 region: CASSYSNGPGELFF.

The V gene is TRBV29-1, the J gene TRBJ1-2; the D call of TRBD1 rests on TCRdb alone, since no DNA is present to check it. This CDR3 is built from 16 residues. Germline CDR1 is SQVTM and CDR2 is ANQGSEA. The CDR3 region is CSVEDSWKGAGYGYTF.

This chain uses TRBV5-1 with TRBJ1-3. The CDR3 is made up of 14 amino acids. In germline, CDR1 is SGHRS, CDR2 YFSETQ. This CDR3 reads CASSLDRAGNTIYF.

The chain combines TRBV7-9 with TRBJ2-3; TCRdb reports TRBD1, a call that lacks DNA to check it against. Germline V gene data show CDR1 as SEHNR and CDR2 as FQNEAQ (reference sequence). This CDR3 contains 21 residues. CDR3 amino acids: CASSGWTGSRRVTTSTDTQYF.

The gene calls are TRBV12-3 or TRBV12-4 and TRBJ1-2; TCRdb names TRBD1, which stays unverified in the absence of DNA. The CDR3 contains 16 residues. This CDR3 is CASSLRLGRLPYGYTF.

The chain uses TRBV29-1 and TRBJ2-3; TCRdb outputs TRBD2, but without DNA this stays unchecked. Germline lookup yields CDR1 SQVTM and CDR2 ANQGSEA. The CDR3 sequence is 22 residues long. CDR3 in amino acids: CSVEGVEGPRLGSGGYTDTQYF.

The V call is TRBV4-1, the J call TRBJ1-1; lacking DNA, the TRBD1 call made by TCRdb goes unchecked. CDR3 length: 14 residues. Germline V gives CDR1 MGHRA, CDR2 YSYEKL. The CDR3 sequence is CASSQVGGGTEAFF.

The chain recombines TRBV7-3 with TRBJ1-6; lacking DNA, the TRBD1 call made by TCRdb goes unchecked. The germline V gene encodes CDR1 SGHTA and CDR2 FQGTGA. CDR3 length equals 15 residues. CDR3 residues: CASSLAQGPNSPLHF.

The chain couples TRBV7-8 to TRBJ2-1; TCRdb names TRBD2, which stays unverified in the absence of DNA. Germline-derived CDR1 and CDR2 are SGHVS and FQNEAQ. This CDR3 comprises 17 residues. The CDR3 loop is CASSLESGLAGYNEQFF.

The chain combines TRBV7-2 with TRBJ1-1; the TRBD1 assignment by TCRdb is unverifiable without DNA. Germline V gives CDR1 SGHTA, CDR2 FQGNSA. The CDR3 length is 14 residues. CDR3 loop: CASSEDSVNTEAFF. The full variable domain, its missing parts supplied by reference TRBV7-2 and TRBJ1-1, is GAGVSQSPSNKVTEKGKDVELRCDPISGHTALYWYRQSLGQGLEFLIYFQGNSAPDKSGLPSDRFSAERTGGSVSTLTIQRTQQEDSAVYLCASSEDSVNTEAFFGQGTRLTVV.

The chain's CDR3 is CASSFQGSSQYF. The chain employs TRBV7-9 and TRBJ2-7; TCRdb's D call, TRBD2, is unchecked because there is no DNA. The CDR3 spans 12 residues. The germline gives CDR1 SEHNR, CDR2 FQNEAQ (reference sequence).

V is TRBV3-1 and J is TRBJ2-7; no DNA is available, so the TRBD2 call from TCRdb remains unchecked. The CDR3 consists of 14 residues. Per the germline V gene, CDR1 is LGHDT and CDR2 is YNNKEL (reference sequence). CDR3 in amino acids: CASSQGTANYEQYF.

V usage is TRBV21-1 and J usage is TRBJ1-4; TCRdb returns TRBD1, unconfirmable since there is no DNA. TRBV21-1 represents a pseudogene. The CDR3 covers 17 residues. This CDR3 is CASSKRDRQGKGEKLFF.

The rearrangement uses TRBV19 and TRBJ2-5; TCRdb's D call, TRBD2, is unchecked because there is no DNA. The CDR3 covers 17 residues. Germline CDR1 reads LNHDA; CDR2 reads SQIVND (reference sequence). CDR3: CASSMTTSGGPQETQYF.

The gene calls are TRBV9 and TRBJ1-2. This CDR3 region has 15 residues. Germline lookup yields CDR1 SGDLS and CDR2 YYNGEE. CDR3 residues: CASGPEGGFNYGYTF.

This clonotype shows up as medium-sized (0.01 to 0.1%) by frequency. The rearrangement uses TRBV10-3 and TRBJ2-1; the TRBD2 assignment by TCRdb is unverifiable without DNA. Germline lookup yields CDR1 ENHRY and CDR2 SYGVKD. CDR3 length: 14 amino acids. CDR3 sequence: CAISEFLAGNEQFF.

The rearrangement uses TRBV19 and TRBJ2-1; TCRdb names TRBD2, which stays unverified in the absence of DNA. This CDR3 comprises 15 residues. Germline assignment: CDR1 LNHDA and CDR2 SQIVND (reference sequence). The CDR3 loop reads CASSIREGDYNEQFF.

V usage is TRBV28 and J usage is TRBJ2-1; TCRdb's D gene call, TRBD2, goes unchecked for lack of DNA. Germline values: CDR1 MDHEN, CDR2 SYDVKM. There are 18 residues in the CDR3. CDR3: CASSPGTSGVGPYNEQFF.